This TCR beta chain was identified during a study of blood T cell repertoires in COVID-19. Study background: Sites in the United States, Italy and Spain provided acute and convalescent COVID-19 samples. The cDNA or gDNA used as material had been derived from T cells, B-cell-depleted T cells, or PBMCs.

In the original analysis: From reference gene primer amplification, estimates of nucleated cell counts were derived. TCRdb keeps only in-frame clones here, not all; method: immunoSEQ multiplex PCR. For V, J and clone size, that table is used; D and trimming come from the DNA. The repertoire holds some 200,000 clones, approximately 78% seen once, with roughly 10% in the top ten. The V and J ends lost 5 bases and 8 bases respectively, with 15 bases between them. The CDR3 length is 14 residues. Germline assignment: CDR1 SNHLY and CDR2 FYNNEI. The sample taken for sequencing was peripheral blood. V is TRBV2 and J is TRBJ1-4, with a weak D call TRBD1 (6 bases). The clonotype originates from a woman of 80 years or more with acute or convalescent COVID-19. CDR3 sequence: CASSNDWGREKLFF. Written as DNA, the CDR3 is TGTGCCAGCAGTAACGATTGGGGGCGAGAAAAACTGTTTTTT.